This TCR beta chain was documented in a study of cytomegalovirus exposure and HLA in healthy donors (dated by TCRdb to 2015 to 2018). At the level of the whole study: An earlier analysis of some 620 of the donors reported approximately 260 Gb of sequence data and 95 million to 140 million unique TCR beta sequences obtained from about 170 million T cells. Several DR-DQ haplotypes were handled as single units for association and clustering because linkage in the cohort was strong. Among the approximately 400 genotyped donors, around 81% belonged to the genetic ancestry cluster associated with self-reported Caucasian donors. Rather than drawing on any new phenotypic data, the later analysis identified candidate immune exposures from TCR beta sequences and the way those sequences occurred across donors. In addition to the first cohort of several hundred subjects, a separate validation cohort of approximately 110 different subjects was used. An earlier analysis of approximately 640 of the donors applied high-throughput TCR beta sequencing to assess whether each TCR beta V gene segment acted as functional or pseudogenic. Typing coverage varied by locus: 629-630 donors for A, B, C, DRB1 and DQB1; roughly 520 for DQA1; about 600 for DPA1; about 450 for DPB1. Donor age, sex, ethnicity and CMV serostatus were compiled together with the repertoire data. The T cell repertoires of 666 subjects were profiled by immunosequencing and related to cytomegalovirus serostatus. Roughly 300 gigabases of sequencing data and around 85 million unique TCR sequences made up an early release that covered about 640 HLA-typed donors. Both class I and class II loci were covered by HLA typing, at four-digit resolution. High-throughput TCR immunosequencing, statistical association of individual TCRs with disease status, and machine learning were combined to predict cytomegalovirus infection status. Every repertoire in the discovery cohort had been generated on one and the same sequencing platform. A later analysis re-analyzed previously published TCR beta repertoires from several hundred donors and added high-resolution HLA genotyping to study TCR occurrence patterns. Among approximately 370 genotyped donors of the cohort, an average of roughly 230,000 unique TCR beta nucleotide sequences was sequenced per donor, of which 15% to 20% were non-productive. A later genetic analysis used genome-wide SNP genotypes for about 65% of the 666 donors, treating that subset as a discovery cohort. The aim of the study was to test whether cataloging public T cell receptors could identify signatures of past pathogen exposure. What the research found in general, with its limitations: In this cohort, only TCR beta chains were sequenced, and detectable features were limited by the absence of alpha or paired-chain data. A further reported finding was that TCR beta sequences accurately predicted the HLA-A and HLA-B alleles for most subjects in the first cohort. A group of highly shared sequence variants was considered likely to be a technical artifact of the sequencing pipeline. In a later analysis, HLA-associated TCR beta chains showed more clonal expansion and lower generation probabilities than non-associated chains that were equally common. Cytomegalovirus status was reported to be diagnosed by the classifier with high specificity and sensitivity in both the original and validation cohorts. According to a later analysis, parvovirus B19, influenza, CMV and Epstein-Barr virus appeared linked to several top co-occurrence clusters. Because counts were too low, some 17 rarely observed V segments, including chromosome 9 orphons, were excluded from the earlier analysis of a few hundred of the donors. CMV serostatus was the only immune exposure information available for the cohort. Because HLA typing was missing for some donors at each locus, association tests included only the typed subset. In a later analysis, TCR association rates were found to vary across HLA loci, with the most associated TCRs seen for DRB1 alleles and the fewest for HLA-C alleles. The authors suggested that the approach could potentially be generalized to other disease states and immunological phenotypes. Most CMV-associated TCR beta chains appeared to be HLA-restricted in a later analysis, and the HLA associations seemed to be driven largely by CMV exposure. Roughly uniform sequencing depth across donors was assumed in presence/absence analyses, although this assumption may not hold. Correlated functional status among segregating V segments might be attributable to linkage disequilibrium, but an unknown experimental factor could not be ruled out. Broadly in line with IMGT annotations, most TCR beta V segments showed up in productive rearrangements about 90% or about 30% of the time in an earlier analysis of approximately 600 of the donors. In a later analysis, 15,000 to 20,000 TCR beta sequences were associated with specific HLA alleles at a false discovery rate of 0.05. An association between a missense DCLRE1C variant and V-gene and J-gene trimming of TCR beta chains was found in a later genetic analysis and replicated in an independent cohort. Assigning TCR associations to individual alleles was difficult when HLA alleles, especially DR and DQ, strongly co-occurred. Three of the identified cytomegalovirus-associated TCR beta chains were confirmed in vitro to be specific for cytomegalovirus antigens. Because the 87-base-pair reads could not distinguish some IMGT-functional V segments, including TRBV6-2 and TRBV6-3, those segments were excluded. In a later genetic analysis, fewer N-insertions in productive TCRs were reported among donors in an Asian-associated ancestry cluster than the approximately 630-donor mean. Most TCR sequences were observed very rarely across donors, whereas some public TCRs were present in many individuals. In the study, about 150 TCR beta chains were listed as associated with cytomegalovirus.

Libraries were constructed by the immunoSEQ multiplex PCR assay. The multiplex PCR relied on a mix of 60 forward primers for TCR Vbeta segments and 13 reverse primers for TCR Jbeta segments. Amplification of the CDR3 region of rearranged TCR beta genes was performed with a multiplex PCR assay on genomic DNA. The Illumina HiSeq System was used to sequence the amplified TCR beta libraries as 87-base-pair reads. In the authors' own workflow: In a later analysis, some 80 million unique TCR beta chains were counted across the roughly 610 repertoires, and roughly 10 million of these chains were shared by at least two donors. To remove PCR and sequencing errors, raw reads were error-corrected and collapsed into unique sequences using a nearest-neighbor algorithm that merged closely related sequences. To assign V, D and J gene segments, CDR3 sequences were aligned to IMGT reference sequences. Each retained sequence needed at least a six-nucleotide match to both a V gene segment and a J gene segment. Rearrangements were called productive when the CDR3 lacked stop codons and stayed in frame with V and J; all others were non-productive. CDR3 was defined by IMGT convention, running from the second conserved V-encoded cysteine to the conserved J-encoded phenylalanine. The earlier analysis of 587 of the donors excluded sequences that lacked an unambiguous match to a single V gene segment. In an earlier analysis of about 590 of the donors, a V segment was called functional when productive rearrangements were above 56.7%, and segregating when the standard deviation between donors exceeded 5%. To diagnose cytomegalovirus status from the catalog of TCR beta chain sequences, a statistical classification framework was built. V and J gene assignment, in a later analysis, came from comparing TCR nucleotide sequences with IMGT/GENE-DB human TR gene sequences. The TCRdist pipeline was used in a later analysis to assign CDR3 sequences and most-parsimonious VDJ recombination scenarios. In a later analysis, every TCR beta chain was defined by the combination of its CDR3 amino acid sequence and its V-gene family, and reads without a unique V-gene family were dropped. In a later analysis, nearly 600 highly shared, low-generation-probability nucleotide sequences were removed to address suspected cross-contamination and a sequencing artifact. A later analysis calculated a clonal expansion index for each public chain from normalized within-repertoire ranks of inferred template counts. In a later analysis, generation probabilities were computed using a VDJ recombination model fitted to out-of-frame rearrangements, and the results were checked against IGoR. In a later analysis, hypergeometric tests were used to score TCR-TCR, TCR-HLA and TCR-CMV co-occurrence, with a repertoire-size bias correction applied to TCR pairs. To estimate false discovery rates, a later analysis permuted the HLA or CMV assignments 20 times. In a later analysis, co-occurring TCRs were grouped using DBSCAN, and TCRdist sequence similarity was added for clustering within HLA-allele-positive subsets. Repertoires with fewer than 30,000 or more than 120,000 public chains were left out of co-occurrence clustering, as were five repertoires with anomalous nucleotide sharing. The clones in this table, taken by TCRdb from immuneACCESS, are in-frame only. Not every clone is retained; where verified, under half of the shortfall comes from an unresolved V gene, and the cause of the rest is unknown. V, J and clone size are taken as reported in that table, and D and trimming were inferred from the DNA itself. For this sample the table gives about 270,000 clones, of which about 75% were detected only once. Around 2% of the sample comes from the top ten.

The cohort comprised approximately 700 healthy bone marrow donors. At the time of sampling, every cohort member was nominally healthy, though immune exposures that went unrecorded were likely present. The donor was CMV seronegative and was included in the group of several hundred seronegative cohort members. A peripheral blood sample was collected from each donor, and TCR beta sequencing was performed on peripheral blood mononuclear cells. The Qiagen DNeasy Blood Extraction Kit was used to extract genomic DNA from the blood cell samples. In regard to this clone: Its antigen target is currently unknown. Base qualities are not at hand, and no much larger clone is one base apart.

The germline V gene (reference sequence) specifies SGHNT as CDR1 and YYREEE as CDR2. Including cysteine and phenylalanine, the CDR3 has 15 amino acids. Only the CDR3 portion is preserved as DNA: 45 bases, with reading frame beginning at the first base. Trimming takes 2 bases off V and 6 bases off J; junction bases not matched to a gene: 8. The rearrangement combines TRBV5-4 with TRBJ1-5; 7 middle bases align to TRBD1. The origin of this receptor is a female donor in good health and CMV-seronegative. Sequencing was carried out using PBMCs. The DNA sequence reads TGTGCCAGCAGCTTATACAGGGGATCAGGTCAGCCCCAGCATTTT. This gives the protein CASSLYRGSGQPQHF.